This T cell receptor beta chain stems from a study of T cell changes during pregnancy in multiple sclerosis. This CDR3 region has 14 residues. Germline values: CDR1 KGHSH, CDR2 LQKENI. With 3 bases removed from V and 4 bases from J, the gap between germline ends came to 12 bases. The protocol was immunoSEQ multiplex PCR, while the TCRdb copy is restricted to in-frame clones and leaves out a portion. This sample has tens of thousands of clones, with roughly 94% found just once. The TCR sequence derives from a female donor with multiple sclerosis, enrolled in a pregnancy study. The chain couples TRBV18 to TRBJ1-2, with a weak D call TRBD1 (6 bases). Source: peripheral blood, taken after pregnancy. The CDR3 nucleotides read TGTGCCAGCTCACCCCAGGGGACACCCTATGGCTACACCTTC. Translated, it gives CASSPQGTPYGYTF.